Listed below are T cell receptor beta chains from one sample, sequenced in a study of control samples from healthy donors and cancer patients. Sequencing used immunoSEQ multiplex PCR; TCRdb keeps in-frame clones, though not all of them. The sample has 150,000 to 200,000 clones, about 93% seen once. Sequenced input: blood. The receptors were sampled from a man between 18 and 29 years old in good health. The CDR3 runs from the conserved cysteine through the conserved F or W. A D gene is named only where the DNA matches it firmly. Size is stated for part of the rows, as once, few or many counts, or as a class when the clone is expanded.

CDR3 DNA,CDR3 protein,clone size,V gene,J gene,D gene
TGTGCCAGCAGCTTAAGGGGGGCCTCCTACAATGAGCAGTTCTTC,CASSLRGASYNEQFF,-,TRBV9,TRBJ2-1,-
TGTGCTAGTGGTCCGGGATCGGGGCATGAGCAGTACTTC,CASGPGSGHEQYF,-,TRBV12-5,TRBJ2-7,-
TGTGCCAGCAGCTTATGGACAGGGGAGGCAGATACGCAGTATTTT,CASSLWTGEADTQYF,-,TRBV7-9,TRBJ2-3,TRBD1
TGTGCCAGCAGCCCTAGCGGGGGGTTTGGCGAGCAGTACTTC,CASSPSGGFGEQYF,-,TRBV3-1/TRBV3-2,TRBJ2-7,TRBD2
TGTGCCAGTAGGGTCGCAGAGACCCAGTACTTC,CASRVAETQYF,-,TRBV2,TRBJ2-5,-
TGCAGCGTTGTAGTGACTCACACTGAAGCTTTCTTT,CSVVVTHTEAFF,-,TRBV29-1,TRBJ1-1,-
TGTGCCTGGAGTGGGAAAAGGGGCACTGAAGCTTTCTTT,CAWSGKRGTEAFF,-,TRBV30,TRBJ1-1,-
TGTGCCAGCAGTGTGGGACAGGGGTTACTCCGCACTGAAGCTTTCTTT,CASSVGQGLLRTEAFF,few,TRBV2,TRBJ1-1,TRBD1
TGTGCCAGCAGCTTCGGGACAGTGAACACCGGGGAGCTGTTTTTT,CASSFGTVNTGELFF,-,TRBV13,TRBJ2-2,TRBD1
TGTGCCAGCAGCTTGACAGGGTCCCAAGAGACCCAGTACTTC,CASSLTGSQETQYF,-,TRBV6-5,TRBJ2-5,TRBD1
TGCAGCCACGCGACAGGGATGGGTGGCTACACCTTC,CSHATGMGGYTF,-,TRBV29-1,TRBJ1-2,TRBD1
TGCAGCGTTGAAGAGGGACTAGCGGGGGGCTACGAGCAGTACTTC,CSVEEGLAGGYEQYF,-,TRBV29-1,TRBJ2-7,TRBD2
TGCGCCAGCAGTTCCGGGACAGAAGACAACACTGAAGCTTTCTTT,CASSSGTEDNTEAFF,-,TRBV10-1,TRBJ1-1,TRBD1
TGTGCCACCAGTGATAGGGACCCACCCCTAAGGAATGAGCAGTTCTTC,CATSDRDPPLRNEQFF,-,TRBV24-1,TRBJ2-1,-
TGTGCCAGCAGCCGCGGACAGGGGAGAACTGAAGCTTTCTTT,CASSRGQGRTEAFF,-,TRBV6-5,TRBJ1-1,TRBD1
TGTGCCAGCAGACCTGTGGCAGCCTATGGCTACACCTTC,CASRPVAAYGYTF,-,TRBV6-5,TRBJ1-2,-
TGCGCCAGCAGCCAAGATCGAGGGGGTGTAAGTGAAAAACTGTTTTTT,CASSQDRGGVSEKLFF,-,TRBV4-1,TRBJ1-4,-